These T cell receptor beta chains were read from a single sample in a study of T cell responses to AZD1222 COVID-19 vaccine. Sequencing used immunoSEQ multiplex PCR; TCRdb keeps in-frame clones, though not all of them. The sample includes over 120,000 clones, about 92% of them seen just once. Source: peripheral blood, taken on day 0 of AZD1222 vaccination. These receptors were collected from an adult in good health. Both conserved end residues are part of each CDR3. The order of the fields is D gene, J gene, clone size, V gene, CDR3 protein, CDR3 DNA. A D gene is named only where the DNA matches it firmly. Expanded clones get a size class; other rows say once, few or many, or leave the size out.

TRBD1	TRBJ2-7	NA	TRBV30	CAWSGQGPYEQYF	TGTGCCTGGTCCGGACAGGGCCCCTACGAGCAGTACTTC
NA	TRBJ1-5	NA	TRBV23-1	CASSPKSEGREYSNQPQHF	TGCGCCAGCAGTCCTAAATCGGAGGGCAGGGAATATAGCAATCAGCCCCAGCATTTT
NA	TRBJ1-1	NA	TRBV6-5	CASKELAEAFF	TGTGCCAGCAAAGAGTTGGCTGAAGCTTTCTTT
TRBD2	TRBJ2-1	NA	TRBV11-3	CASSPWGGGAKDNEQFF	TGTGCCAGCAGCCCATGGGGCGGGGGGGCTAAGGATAATGAGCAGTTCTTC
TRBD1	TRBJ2-2	NA	TRBV11-2	CASSLGTGANTGELFF	TGTGCCAGCAGCTTAGGGACAGGGGCGAACACCGGGGAGCTGTTTTTT
NA	TRBJ2-7	NA	TRBV30	CAWGRTASRVPTLEQYF	TGTGCCTGGGGTAGAACTGCATCACGGGTACCTACTTTGGAGCAGTACTTC
TRBD1	TRBJ1-4	NA	TRBV6-2/TRBV6-3	CASSLRIWDREALATNEKLFF	TGTGCCAGCAGTCTCCGTATATGGGACAGGGAAGCTTTAGCAACTAATGAAAAACTGTTTTTT
TRBD2	TRBJ2-3	once	TRBV10-3	CAISELGLAGISTDTQYF	TGTGCCATCAGTGAGTTGGGACTAGCGGGGATTAGCACAGATACGCAGTATTTT
TRBD1	TRBJ1-1	NA	TRBV18	CASSPPNEDRAKRAFF	TGTGCCAGCTCACCACCGAACGAGGACAGGGCTAAACGCGCTTTCTTT
TRBD1	TRBJ2-7	NA	TRBV4-2	CASSLTGGENEQYF	TGTGCCAGCAGCCTCACAGGGGGCGAAAACGAGCAGTACTTC
NA	TRBJ2-2	NA	TRBV3-1/TRBV3-2	CASSQQAWGTARTGELFF	TGTGCCAGCAGCCAACAAGCTTGGGGGACCGCGAGGACCGGGGAGCTGTTTTTT
NA	TRBJ1-2	NA	TRBV6-1	CASSEAQSGQHYGYTF	TGTGCCAGCAGTGAAGCGCAGTCTGGACAGCACTATGGCTACACCTTC
NA	TRBJ1-1	once	TRBV19	CASIWSHVENTEAFF	TGTGCCAGTATCTGGAGCCACGTCGAGAACACTGAAGCTTTCTTT
NA	TRBJ2-7	NA	TRBV7-9	CASSFVDREQYF	TGTGCCAGCAGCTTTGTGGATCGCGAGCAGTACTTC
TRBD2	TRBJ2-3	NA	TRBV9	CASSETSGGLSDTQYF	TGTGCCAGCAGCGAGACTAGCGGGGGTTTGTCAGATACGCAGTATTTT
TRBD2	TRBJ2-1	NA	TRBV3-1/TRBV3-2	CASSQDPLLRLAGDRSYNEQFF	TGTGCCAGCAGCCAAGATCCTCTTTTGCGACTAGCGGGGGATAGGTCCTACAATGAGCAGTTCTTC
NA	TRBJ2-3	NA	TRBV30	CAWSLKGGADTQYF	TGTGCCTGGAGTTTGAAGGGGGGGGCAGATACGCAGTATTTT
TRBD2	TRBJ2-3	NA	TRBV28	CASSTSGGAPHTQYF	TGTGCCAGCAGCACTAGCGGGGGGGCCCCCCATACGCAGTATTTT
TRBD1	TRBJ2-7	NA	TRBV6-2/TRBV6-3	CASSFPGQGAVEQYF	TGTGCCAGCAGTTTCCCGGGACAGGGGGCAGTCGAGCAGTACTTC
NA	TRBJ1-2	once	TRBV3-1/TRBV3-2	CASSQVGGIYGYTF	TGTGCCAGCAGCCAAGTTGGGGGGATCTATGGCTACACCTTC
NA	TRBJ1-4	NA	TRBV18	CASSPGLRGEEKLFF	TGTGCCAGCTCACCAGGTCTCAGGGGTGAGGAAAAACTGTTTTTT
NA	TRBJ1-2	NA	TRBV5-1	CASSSRLMNYGYTF	TGCGCCAGCAGCTCAAGACTGATGAACTATGGCTACACCTTC
TRBD1	TRBJ1-3	NA	TRBV27	CASSSLRTGYSGNTIYF	TGTGCCAGCAGTTCGCTAAGGACAGGGTATTCTGGAAACACCATATATTTT
NA	TRBJ1-4	NA	TRBV11-1	CASSLAGGWNEKLFF	TGTGCCAGCAGCTTAGCCGGGGGTTGGAATGAAAAACTGTTTTTT
TRBD2	TRBJ2-5	NA	TRBV14	CASSHPLGLAETQYF	TGTGCCAGCAGTCATCCCTTGGGACTAGCAGAGACCCAGTACTTC
TRBD1	TRBJ1-5	NA	TRBV6-6	CASRLQGDQPQHF	TGTGCCAGCAGGTTACAGGGGGATCAGCCCCAGCATTTT
NA	TRBJ1-6	once	TRBV10-3	CAISESRDSPLHF	TGTGCCATCAGTGAGTCGAGGGATTCACCCCTCCACTTT
TRBD1	TRBJ1-2	once	TRBV5-5	CASSLAGQAVYGYTF	TGTGCCAGCAGCTTGGCGGGACAGGCCGTCTATGGCTACACCTTC
NA	TRBJ1-1	NA	TRBV11-2	CASSLVVDTEAFF	TGTGCCAGCAGCTTAGTTGTGGACACTGAAGCTTTCTTT
NA	TRBJ2-1	NA	TRBV5-1	CASSLGQTTLRSEQFF	TGCGCCAGCAGCTTGGGGCAGACTACCCTACGAAGTGAGCAGTTCTTC
NA	TRBJ2-7	NA	TRBV5-4	CASSLASGEHEQYF	TGTGCCAGCAGCTTGGCCTCAGGGGAACACGAGCAGTACTTC
NA	TRBJ2-6	NA	TRBV7-2	CASSFMSGANVLTF	TGTGCCAGCAGCTTTATGTCCGGGGCCAACGTCCTGACTTTC
NA	TRBJ1-3	NA	TRBV7-2	CASSSTGSGNTIYF	TGTGCCAGCAGCTCCACAGGGTCAGGAAACACCATATATTTT
NA	TRBJ1-2	NA	TRBV7-9	CASSSGGFYGYTF	TGTGCCAGCAGTTCAGGTGGCTTCTATGGCTACACCTTC
TRBD1	TRBJ1-1	NA	TRBV7-9	CASSTTGLNTEAFF	TGTGCCAGCAGCACGACAGGGTTGAACACTGAAGCTTTCTTT
TRBD1	TRBJ2-4	NA	TRBV4-2	CASSPTGEANIQYF	TGTGCCAGCAGCCCGACAGGGGAGGCAAACATTCAGTACTTC
NA	TRBJ1-3	NA	TRBV12-5	CASGRSGGNTIYF	TGTGCTAGTGGCCGTAGTGGGGGAAACACCATATATTTT
TRBD1	TRBJ2-2	once	TRBV7-9	CASTQSRTGNTGELFF	TGTGCCAGCACCCAATCCAGGACAGGGAACACCGGGGAGCTGTTTTTT
TRBD1	TRBJ2-1	NA	TRBV19	CASSPGQGASNEQFF	TGTGCCAGTAGTCCAGGACAGGGGGCCAGCAATGAGCAGTTCTTC
NA	TRBJ2-5	NA	TRBV11-2	CASSSYGTQHQETQYF	TGTGCCAGCAGCTCATATGGAACTCAGCACCAAGAGACCCAGTACTTC
TRBD2	TRBJ2-1	NA	TRBV19	CATQSKRGGNEQFF	TGTGCCACCCAATCCAAGCGGGGGGGCAATGAGCAGTTCTTC
NA	TRBJ2-3	NA	TRBV7-9	CASAWGDWADTQYF	TGTGCCAGTGCCTGGGGGGACTGGGCAGATACGCAGTATTTT
TRBD2	TRBJ2-1	NA	TRBV19	CASSPGASGGANEQFF	TGTGCCAGTAGTCCCGGTGCTAGCGGGGGGGCGAATGAGCAGTTCTTC
TRBD1	TRBJ1-6	NA	TRBV9	CASSAGTGGYNSPLHF	TGTGCCAGCAGCGCCGGGACAGGGGGCTATAATTCACCCCTCCACTTT
TRBD1	TRBJ2-5	NA	TRBV18	CASSPGDRQTQYF	TGTGCCAGCTCACCGGGGGACAGACAGACCCAGTACTTC
NA	TRBJ2-5	NA	TRBV10-3	CAISQGGGAEQETQYF	TGTGCCATCAGTCAAGGGGGGGGAGCGGAGCAAGAGACCCAGTACTTC
TRBD1	TRBJ2-7	NA	TRBV11-2	CASSLVGTANYEQYF	TGTGCCAGCAGCTTGGTTGGGACAGCCAACTACGAGCAGTACTTC
TRBD1	TRBJ2-7	NA	TRBV6-5	CASSYSSDRGSYEQYF	TGTGCCAGCAGTTACTCTTCGGACAGGGGCTCCTACGAGCAGTACTTC
TRBD2	TRBJ2-3	NA	TRBV6-2/TRBV6-3	CASSYSPTSGGPDTQYF	TGTGCCAGCAGTTACTCGCCGACTAGCGGGGGTCCAGATACGCAGTATTTT
NA	TRBJ1-2	NA	TRBV5-1	CASSLQGRSGYGYTF	TGCGCCAGCAGCTTGCAGGGGCGCTCTGGGTATGGCTACACCTTC
NA	TRBJ2-7	NA	TRBV6-6	CASSRTQGAYEQYF	TGTGCCAGCAGTAGAACTCAGGGAGCCTACGAGCAGTACTTC
NA	TRBJ1-2	NA	TRBV7-2	CASSPRQDLYGYTF	TGTGCCAGCAGCCCCCGACAGGATCTCTATGGCTACACCTTC
TRBD2	TRBJ2-3	NA	TRBV27	CASSTSAGDPTDTQYF	TGTGCCAGCAGTACCTCAGCGGGAGACCCCACAGATACGCAGTATTTT